The clone carrying this T cell receptor beta chain was counted only a few times. Its specificity is not known. This entry comes from a study of early T cells in non-severe SARS-CoV-2 infection. Study information: It was bulk RNA from unsorted whole blood that was sequenced, and the chains were unpaired. Study-wide findings and caveats: Reliance on VDJdb matching favored anti-spike CD8 responses; private and CD4 specificities were missed.

Individual cDNA molecules were tagged with unique molecular identifiers. MiXCR, run by TCRdb on the 5' RACE reads, gives a single entry per CDR3 protein. The sample carries some 28,000 distinct CDR3 sequences, around 6% recorded once. Germline CDR1 SEHNR, CDR2 FQNEAQ (reference sequence). With 6 bases clipped from V and 3 bases from J, the junction kept 4 bases outside the gene matches. This CDR3 spans 16 amino acids. What was sequenced was whole blood. V is TRBV7-9 and J is TRBJ2-3; TRBD2 agrees at 15 bases. The TCR sequence derives from an adult who was a healthcare worker with PCR-confirmed SARS-CoV-2 infection or an uninfected control (not recorded which). CDR3 amino acids: CASSLGLAGGTDTQYF. The CDR3 DNA reads as TGTGCCAGCAGTCTGGGACTAGCGGGGGGAACAGATACGCAGTATTTT.